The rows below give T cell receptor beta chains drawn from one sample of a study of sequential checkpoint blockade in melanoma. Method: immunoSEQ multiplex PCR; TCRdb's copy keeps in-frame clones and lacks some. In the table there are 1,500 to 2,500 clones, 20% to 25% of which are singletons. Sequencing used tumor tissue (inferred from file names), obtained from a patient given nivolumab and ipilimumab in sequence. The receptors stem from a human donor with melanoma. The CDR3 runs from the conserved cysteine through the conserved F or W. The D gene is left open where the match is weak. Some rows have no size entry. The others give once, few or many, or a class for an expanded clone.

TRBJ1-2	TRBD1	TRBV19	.	CASSIDGNRGHEGYTF	TGTGCCAGTAGTATAGATGGGAACAGGGGGCATGAAGGCTACACCTTC
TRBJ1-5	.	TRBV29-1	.	CSVVTGGNQPQHF	TGCAGCGTTGTTACCGGGGGCAATCAGCCCCAGCATTTT
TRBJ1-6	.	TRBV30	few	CAWTPGVLSSYNSPLHF	TGTGCCTGGACCCCCGGAGTACTAAGCTCCTATAATTCACCCCTCCACTTT
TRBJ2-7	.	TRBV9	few	CASSGSGAYEQYF	TGTGCCAGCAGCGGTAGCGGAGCCTACGAGCAGTACTTC
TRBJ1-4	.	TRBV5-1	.	CASSSSGMTHEKLFF	TGCGCCAGCAGCTCCTCAGGCATGACCCATGAAAAACTGTTTTTT
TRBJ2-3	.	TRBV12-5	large	CASGLVRADTDTQYF	TGTGCTAGTGGTTTGGTACGAGCGGATACAGATACGCAGTATTTT
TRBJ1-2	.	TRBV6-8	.	CASSYSYARDDAYGYTF	TGTGCCAGCAGTTACTCGTATGCGAGGGACGACGCCTATGGCTACACCTTC
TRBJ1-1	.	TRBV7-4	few	CASSQEGRTEAFF	TGTGCCAGCAGCCAAGAGGGGCGCACTGAAGCTTTCTTT
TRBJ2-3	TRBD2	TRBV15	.	CATSRVGGAGAGQGSTDTQYF	TGTGCCACCAGCAGAGTGGGGGGAGCGGGAGCGGGGCAAGGTAGCACAGATACGCAGTATTTT
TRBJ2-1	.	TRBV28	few	CASSFTSRDDEQFF	TGTGCCAGCAGTTTCACTAGTAGAGACGATGAGCAGTTCTTC
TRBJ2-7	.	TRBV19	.	CASSIATGRVYEQYF	TGTGCCAGTAGTATAGCGACAGGGAGGGTCTACGAGCAGTACTTC
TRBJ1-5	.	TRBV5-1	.	CASSLQGPGQPQHF	TGCGCCAGCAGCTTACAGGGCCCGGGGCAGCCCCAGCATTTT
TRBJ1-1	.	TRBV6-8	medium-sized	CASSFGGDTEAFF	TGTGCCAGCAGTTTCGGGGGGGACACTGAAGCTTTCTTT
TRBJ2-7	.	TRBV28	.	CASSPAPSTVEQYF	TGTGCCAGCAGTCCCGCCCCCAGCACCGTGGAGCAGTACTTC
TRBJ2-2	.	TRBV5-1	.	CASSLDRANTGELFF	TGCGCCAGCAGCTTGGACAGGGCGAACACCGGGGAGCTGTTTTTT
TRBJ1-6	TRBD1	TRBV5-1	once	CASSRQGQSSYNSPLHF	TGCGCCAGCAGCCGACAGGGGCAGAGCTCCTATAATTCACCCCTCCACTTT
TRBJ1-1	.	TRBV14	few	CASSRDTYTEAFF	TGTGCCAGCAGCCGGGACACGTACACTGAAGCTTTCTTT
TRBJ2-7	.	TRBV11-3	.	CASSLEMNGLHEQYF	TGTGCCAGCAGCTTAGAAATGAATGGGCTCCACGAGCAGTACTTC
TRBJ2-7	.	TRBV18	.	CASSPENAGSYEQYF	TGTGCCAGCTCACCTGAAAATGCAGGGTCCTACGAGCAGTACTTC
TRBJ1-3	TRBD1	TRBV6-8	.	CASSYVRPQGAAGNTIYF	TGTGCCAGCAGTTACGTCCGACCTCAGGGGGCTGCAGGAAACACCATATATTTT
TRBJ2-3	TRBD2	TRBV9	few	CASSGEGLQPGTQYF	TGTGCCAGCAGCGGGGAGGGACTTCAACCAGGTACGCAGTATTTT
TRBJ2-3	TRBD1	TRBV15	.	CATSRGTADTDTQYF	TGTGCCACCAGCCGAGGGACAGCCGACACAGATACGCAGTATTTT
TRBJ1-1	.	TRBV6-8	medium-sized	CASSPSGTEAFF	TGTGCCAGCAGTCCTAGTGGAACTGAAGCTTTCTTT
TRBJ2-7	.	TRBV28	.	CASSTTAGSGEQYF	TGTGCCAGCAGCACAACCGCAGGGTCAGGAGAGCAGTACTTC
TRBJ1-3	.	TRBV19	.	CASSIPGQNTIYF	TGTGCCAGTAGTATCCCAGGACAGAACACCATATATTTT
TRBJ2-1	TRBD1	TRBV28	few	CASSSSTGGRYNEQFF	TGTGCCAGCAGTTCAAGCACAGGGGGCCGGTACAATGAGCAGTTCTTC
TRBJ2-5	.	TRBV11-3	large	CASSRRLGRYQETQYF	TGTGCCAGCAGCCGCCGACTAGGGCGGTACCAAGAGACCCAGTACTTC
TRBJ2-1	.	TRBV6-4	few	CAISDRDEQFF	TGTGCCATCAGTGACCGGGATGAGCAGTTCTTC
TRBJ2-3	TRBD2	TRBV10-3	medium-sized	CASSEGTSGTDTQYF	TGTGCCAGCAGTGAGGGGACTAGCGGGACAGATACGCAGTATTTT
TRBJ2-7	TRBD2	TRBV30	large	CAWSVAGAVYEQYF	TGTGCCTGGAGTGTGGCGGGAGCAGTATACGAGCAGTACTTC
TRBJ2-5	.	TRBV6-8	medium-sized	CASNIGRYQETQYF	TGTGCCAGCAATATCGGACGGTACCAAGAGACCCAGTACTTC
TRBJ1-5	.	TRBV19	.	CASGDVYSNQPQHF	TGTGCCAGTGGGGACGTCTATAGCAATCAGCCCCAGCATTTT
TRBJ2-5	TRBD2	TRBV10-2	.	CASSECPGTSGGPRETQYF	TGCGCCAGCAGTGAGTGTCCCGGGACTAGCGGGGGGCCAAGGGAGACCCAGTACTTC
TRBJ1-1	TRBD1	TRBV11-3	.	CASSLLPGQGTDWAEAFF	TGTGCCAGCAGCTTGTTACCGGGACAGGGTACGGACTGGGCTGAAGCTTTCTTT
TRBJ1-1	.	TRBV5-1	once	CASSRQAGNTEAFF	TGCGCCAGCAGCCGACAGGCGGGGAACACTGAAGCTTTCTTT
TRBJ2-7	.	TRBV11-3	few	CASSFIQGGRGSLGREQHF	TGTGCCAGCAGCTTCATACAGGGAGGGAGGGGGAGCCTAGGACGCGAGCAGCACTTC
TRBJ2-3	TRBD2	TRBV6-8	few	CASNPSGGNTDTQYF	TGTGCCAGCAATCCTAGCGGGGGGAACACAGATACGCAGTATTTT
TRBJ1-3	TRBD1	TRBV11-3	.	CASSRTGVGNTIYF	TGTGCCAGCAGCCGGACAGGGGTTGGAAACACCATATATTTT
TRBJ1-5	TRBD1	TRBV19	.	CASSITGASNQPQHF	TGTGCCAGTAGTATTACAGGGGCTAGCAATCAGCCCCAGCATTTT
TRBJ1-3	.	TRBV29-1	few	CSAVAAGSGNTIYF	TGCAGCGCCGTGGCTGCGGGGTCTGGAAACACCATATATTTT
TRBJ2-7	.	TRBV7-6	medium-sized	CASSPGATGYEQYF	TGTGCCAGCAGCCCAGGGGCTACAGGCTACGAGCAGTACTTC
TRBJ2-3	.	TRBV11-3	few	CASSLGLGVADTQYF	TGTGCCAGCAGCTTGGGGCTAGGAGTCGCAGATACGCAGTATTTT
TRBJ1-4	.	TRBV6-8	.	CASSRGWTNEKLFF	TGTGCCAGCAGTCGGGGGTGGACTAATGAAAAACTGTTTTTT
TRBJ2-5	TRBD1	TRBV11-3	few	CASSSRQGWETQYF	TGTGCCAGCAGCTCCCGACAGGGATGGGAGACCCAGTACTTC
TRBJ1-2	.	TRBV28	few	CASSLPGRTGTF	TGTGCCAGCAGTTTACCTGGACGGACGGGCACCTTC
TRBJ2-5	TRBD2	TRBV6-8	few	CASSYRGVAGDGGQETQYF	TGTGCCAGCAGTTACCGTGGGGTAGCGGGAGATGGAGGGCAAGAGACCCAGTACTTC
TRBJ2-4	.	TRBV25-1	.	CASSPKPGHLQYF	TGTGCCAGCAGTCCGAAACCGGGACATCTTCAGTACTTC
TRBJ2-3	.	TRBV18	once	CASSVPGRSSRSTQYF	TGTGCCAGCTCTGTACCGGGACGAAGTTCCCGTTCTACGCAGTATTTT
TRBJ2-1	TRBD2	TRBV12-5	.	CAREGLALIDEQFF	TGTGCCAGAGAGGGACTAGCGTTAATCGATGAGCAGTTCTTC
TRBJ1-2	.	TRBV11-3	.	CASSLGGAQGKGYTF	TGTGCCAGCAGCTTAGGAGGGGCTCAGGGGAAGGGCTACACCTTC
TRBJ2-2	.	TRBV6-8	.	CASRKPGADTGELFF	TGTGCCAGCAGGAAACCAGGGGCTGACACCGGGGAGCTGTTTTTT
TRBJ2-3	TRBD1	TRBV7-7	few	CASSPAGQGTDTQYF	TGTGCCAGCAGCCCGGCGGGACAGGGAACAGATACGCAGTATTTT
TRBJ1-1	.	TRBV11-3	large	CASSSTLVRGEAFF	TGTGCCAGCAGCTCGACGTTAGTACGGGGTGAAGCTTTCTTT
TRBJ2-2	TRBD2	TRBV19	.	CASSIQGLAGGATGELFF	TGTGCCAGTAGTATTCAGGGGCTAGCGGGAGGTGCCACCGGGGAGCTGTTTTTT
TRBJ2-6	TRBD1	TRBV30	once	CAWGQASGANVLTF	TGTGCCTGGGGACAGGCTTCGGGGGCCAACGTCCTGACTTTC
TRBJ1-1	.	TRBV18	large	CASSPVARGNTEAFF	TGTGCCAGCTCACCGGTTGCCAGGGGGAACACTGAAGCTTTCTTT
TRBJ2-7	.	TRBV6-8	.	CASSSSRGHEQYF	TGTGCCAGCAGTTCCAGCAGGGGACACGAGCAGTACTTC
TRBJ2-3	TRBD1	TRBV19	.	CASSARTGRISTDTQYF	TGTGCCAGTAGTGCCAGGACAGGACGTATTAGCACAGATACGCAGTATTTT
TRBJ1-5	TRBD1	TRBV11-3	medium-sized	CASSSTGAGDQPQHF	TGTGCCAGCAGCTCTACAGGGGCTGGGGATCAGCCCCAGCATTTT
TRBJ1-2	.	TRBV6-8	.	CASRQTGSGKGYTF	TGTGCCAGCAGACAAACAGGGTCGGGGAAAGGCTACACCTTC